This record concerns one T cell receptor beta chain sequence. CDR1 SEHNR and CDR2 FQNEAQ come from the germline V gene (reference sequence). Trimming stripped 6 bases from V and 3 bases from J, with 12 bases between. There are 14 residues in the CDR3. Original methodology: From reference gene primer amplification, estimates of nucleated cell counts were derived. TCRdb's copy holds only in-frame clones and misses some; the assay was immunoSEQ multiplex PCR. V, J and clone size derive from that table, while D and trimming were established from the DNA sequence. The sample carries over 120,000 clones, about 80% recorded once. The sample is drawn from a study of blood T cell repertoires in COVID-19. For the study at large: The study drew acute and convalescent COVID-19 samples from the United States, Italy and Spain. Sources were T cells, B-cell-depleted T cells, or PBMCs; the material itself was cDNA or gDNA.

The sequence was collected from a human donor in a cohort sampled during active COVID-19. V and J are TRBV7-9 and TRBJ1-5; D might be TRBD1 (5 bases). The sequenced material came from peripheral blood. Here the CDR3 reads CASSPHRSNQPQHF. Written as DNA, the CDR3 is TGTGCCAGCAGTCCCCACAGGTCCAATCAGCCCCAGCATTTT. The full variable domain, completed using reference TRBV7-9 and TRBJ1-5, is DTGVSQNPRHKITKRGQNVTFRCDPISEHNRLYWYRQTLGQGPEFLTYFQNEAQLEKSRLLSDRFSAERPKGSFSTLEIQRTEQGDSAMYLCASSPHRSNQPQHFGDGTRLSIL.